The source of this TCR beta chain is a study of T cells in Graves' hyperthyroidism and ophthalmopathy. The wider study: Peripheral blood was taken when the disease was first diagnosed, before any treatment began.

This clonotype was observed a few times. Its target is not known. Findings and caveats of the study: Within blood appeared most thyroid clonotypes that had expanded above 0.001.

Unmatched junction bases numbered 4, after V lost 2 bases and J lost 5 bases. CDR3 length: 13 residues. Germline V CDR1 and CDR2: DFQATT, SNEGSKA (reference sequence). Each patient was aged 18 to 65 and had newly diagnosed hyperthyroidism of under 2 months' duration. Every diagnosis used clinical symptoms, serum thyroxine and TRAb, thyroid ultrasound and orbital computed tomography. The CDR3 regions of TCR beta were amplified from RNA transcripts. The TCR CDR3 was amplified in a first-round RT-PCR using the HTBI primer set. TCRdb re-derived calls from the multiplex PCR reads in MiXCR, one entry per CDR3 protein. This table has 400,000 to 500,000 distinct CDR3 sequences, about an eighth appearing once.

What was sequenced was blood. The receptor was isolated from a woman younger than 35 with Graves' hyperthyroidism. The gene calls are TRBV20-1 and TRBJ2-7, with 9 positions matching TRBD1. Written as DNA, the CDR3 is TGCAGTGCTAGATCCGGGACAGGGCACGAGCAGTACTTC. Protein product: CSARSGTGHEQYF.